A single sample gave rise to the 28 T cell receptor beta chains below, sequenced in a study of blood T cell repertoires in COVID-19. Clones were sequenced by immunoSEQ multiplex PCR, and TCRdb holds only the in-frame ones, with some missing. The sample carries about 230,000 clones, approximately 84% recorded once. Sequencing was performed on peripheral blood. The receptors derive from a man aged 45-65 years with COVID-19, enrolled during active disease.

The chain uses TRBV7-9 and TRBJ1-4; D is ambiguous. V was trimmed by 8 bases and J by 0 bases, leaving 10 bases between them. This CDR3 has 14 residues. Germline CDR1 SEHNR, CDR2 FQNEAQ (reference sequence). CDR3 sequence: CASRRGATNEKLFF. The DNA for the CDR3 is TGTGCCAGCCGCCGGGGTGCAACTAATGAAAAACTGTTTTTT. Full variable domain (outside the CDR3, taken from reference TRBV7-9 and TRBJ1-4): DTGVSQNPRHKITKRGQNVTFRCDPISEHNRLYWYRQTLGQGPEFLTYFQNEAQLEKSRLLSDRFSAERPKGSFSTLEIQRTEQGDSAMYLCASRRGATNEKLFFGSGTQLSVL.

The rearrangement joins TRBV19 to TRBJ1-2; 8 bases are shared with TRBD1. Trimming took 3 bases from V and 5 from J; bases not matched to a gene: 8. This CDR3 is 15 amino acids long. The germline V gene has CDR1 LNHDA and CDR2 SQIVND (reference sequence). The CDR3 DNA reads TGTGCCAGTAGTATGCCGGACAGGGCGGGATATGGCTACACCTTC. It specifies CASSMPDRAGYGYTF.

V is TRBV6-2 or TRBV6-3 and J is TRBJ2-5, with D hard to call. Trimming stripped 2 bases from V and 4 bases from J, with 5 bases between. The germline CDR1 and CDR2 sequences are MNHEY and SVGEGT. The length of the CDR3 is 12 residues. CDR3 sequence (DNA): TGTGCCAGCAGTTACCCCGGAGAGACCCAGTACTTC. It encodes CASSYPGETQYF.

This clone has more than one count but fewer than ten. J is TRBJ2-1 and V is TRBV7-3; no clear D. The CDR3 covers 11 residues. Germline V gene lookup returns CDR1 SGHTA and CDR2 FQGTGA. Trimming cost V 3 bases and J 6 bases, with 3 bases left between them. For the CDR3, the DNA is TGTGCCAGCAGCTTTAGCAATGAGCAGTTCTTC. Amino acid sequence: CASSFSNEQFF.

This sequence joins TRBV4-2 and TRBJ1-1; D might be TRBD1 (5 bases). Germline loops: CDR1 LGHNA, CDR2 YNFKEQ. The CDR3 has 14 amino acids. V dropped 1 base and J dropped 3 bases, with 9 bases sitting between them. CDR3 DNA sequence: TGTGCCAGCAGCCAAGGCCCCAGGGACACTGAAGCTTTCTTT. Translating gives CASSQGPRDTEAFF.

The V call is TRBV5-4, the J call TRBJ1-2, with a tentative D call TRBD1 (6 bases). The length of the CDR3 is 16 residues. V was shortened by 3 bases and J by 5 bases, with 20 bases between the two germline ends. From germline, CDR1 is SGHNT and CDR2 YYREEE (reference sequence). This CDR3 reads CASSSLDGGAGYGYTF. The CDR3 bases are TGTGCCAGCAGCTCCCTAGATGGGGGCGCGGGTTATGGCTACACCTTC.

V usage is TRBV7-2 and J usage is TRBJ2-3; D is uncertain. Per germline, CDR1 SGHTA and CDR2 FQGNSA. With 1 base removed from V and 2 bases from J, the gap between germline ends came to 7 bases. The CDR3 runs to 14 residues. CDR3 in DNA: TGTGCCAGCAGCTTAGGGCGGAACACAGATACGCAGTATTTT. Protein product: CASSLGRNTDTQYF.

The V gene is TRBV3-1 (or the pseudogene TRBV3-2), the J gene TRBJ1-2, with D possibly TRBD1 on 6 matching bases. This CDR3 has 13 residues. Germline CDR1 and CDR2: LGHDT and YNNKEL (reference sequence). V was pared by 0 bases and J by 4 bases, with 6 bases between. The CDR3 region has the DNA TGTGCCAGCAGCCAAGACAGGGGCTATGGCTACACCTTC. It codes for CASSQDRGYGYTF.

The chain uses TRBV27 and TRBJ2-1, with a possible D match to TRBD1 (6 bases). Germline CDR1 is MNHEY and CDR2 is SMNVEV (reference sequence). CDR3 length equals 15 residues. Deletions cut 6 bases from V and 1 base from J, with 13 bases between. CDR3: CASSAGTISYNEQFF. The CDR3 DNA sequence: TGTGCCAGCAGCGCCGGGACAATATCCTACAATGAGCAGTTCTTC.

V and J are TRBV7-2 and TRBJ2-3; tentatively, D is TRBD1 (6 bases). The V gene's germline CDR1 is SGHTA and CDR2 FQGNSA. V was pared by 5 bases and J by 3 bases, with 18 bases between. CDR3 length: 16 amino acids. DNA for the CDR3: TGTGCCAGCAGCCCAGGACAGCTGCCTCTGACAGATACGCAGTATTTT. Amino acids: CASSPGQLPLTDTQYF.

The V call is TRBV7-3, the J call TRBJ1-1; 7 positions match TRBD1. V was pared by 5 bases and J by 5 bases, with 8 bases of the junction left unmatched. This CDR3 region has 14 residues. In germline, CDR1 is SGHTA, CDR2 FQGTGA. For the CDR3, the DNA is TGTGCCAGCAGCATCACAGGGGAGAGAACTGAAGCTTTCTTT. It is translated as CASSITGERTEAFF.

V and J are TRBV28 and TRBJ1-1; 7 bases align to TRBD1. CDR3 size: 15 residues. Germline CDR1 and CDR2: MDHEN and SYDVKM. The trim removed 6 bases at V and 1 base at J, leaving 8 bases unmatched. The CDR3 spells CASRSTGDSNTEAFF. The CDR3 nucleotides are TGTGCCAGCAGATCCACAGGGGATTCGAACACTGAAGCTTTCTTT.

The chain uses TRBV6-1 and TRBJ1-5; a weak D match, TRBD1 (5 bases). Deletions cut 3 bases from V and 0 bases from J, with 9 bases between. Germline V lookup: CDR1 MNHNS, CDR2 SASEGT. The CDR3 runs to 15 residues. The CDR3 reads CASSDTGGSNQPQHF. CDR3 nucleotides: TGTGCCAGCAGTGACACGGGGGGTAGCAATCAGCCCCAGCATTTT.

The chain couples TRBV2 to TRBJ2-7; D not resolved. Trimming removed 5 bases at V and 2 bases at J, with 4 bases between. In germline, CDR1 is SNHLY, CDR2 FYNNEI. There are 11 residues in the CDR3. DNA for the CDR3: TGTGCCAGCAGTCCTACCTACGAGCAGTACTTC. Protein sequence: CASSPTYEQYF.

The V and J genes are TRBV19 and TRBJ2-1, with TRBD2 identical over 10 bases. CDR1 LNHDA and CDR2 SQIVND come from the germline V gene (reference sequence). The CDR3 runs 19 residues. V lost 5 bases to trimming and J lost 0 bases; unmatched junction nucleotides: 13. The CDR3 DNA reads as TGTGCCAGTAGTGCCGCTAGCGGGAGAGTCCCCCTCTCCTACAATGAGCAGTTCTTC. It is translated as CASSAASGRVPLSYNEQFF.

This clone has only one observation. This rearrangement joins TRBV19 to TRBJ1-2; 8 bases are shared with TRBD1. This CDR3 comprises 14 residues. Germline trimming cut 2 bases from V and 3 bases from J; bases unmatched to any gene: 2. In germline, CDR1 is LNHDA, CDR2 SQIVND (reference sequence). CDR3 protein: CASSIQGADYGYTF. The CDR3 DNA reads as TGTGCCAGTAGTATACAGGGGGCGGACTATGGCTACACCTTC.

J is TRBJ2-1 and V is TRBV10-3, with D possibly being TRBD2 (6 bases). The CDR3 is made up of 16 amino acids. Germline CDR1 is ENHRY and CDR2 is SYGVKD. V was cut by 6 bases and J by 5 bases, with 20 bases left in between. CDR3 DNA: TGTGCCATCAGCCGAGAATCCGGGACTGAACACAATGAGCAGTTCTTC. This translates into CAISRESGTEHNEQFF.

The rearrangement joins TRBV3-1 (or the pseudogene TRBV3-2) to TRBJ2-1; TRBD2 matches 13 bases. From germline, CDR1 is LGHDT and CDR2 YNNKEL (reference sequence). The V and J ends lost 0 bases and 0 bases, in that order; junction bases with no gene match: 8. The CDR3 is 20 residues long. This CDR3 is CASSQDLGLAGAHSYNEQFF. CDR3 bases: TGTGCCAGCAGCCAAGATCTAGGACTAGCGGGAGCGCACTCCTACAATGAGCAGTTCTTC.

The chain has TRBV2 and TRBJ2-5; 11 nucleotides match TRBD2. V was pared by 6 bases and J by 5 bases, with 11 bases of the junction left unmatched. This CDR3 has 16 residues. CDR1 and CDR2 from the germline V gene are SNHLY and FYNNEI. CDR3 region: CASRDALAGEGETQYF. As DNA, the CDR3 is TGTGCCAGCAGAGACGCACTAGCGGGAGAGGGGGAGACCCAGTACTTC. The full variable domain, completed using reference TRBV2 and TRBJ2-5, is EPEVTQTPSHQVTQMGQEVILRCVPISNHLYFYWYRQILGQKVEFLVSFYNNEISEKSEIFDDQFSVERPDGSNFTLKIRSTKLEDSAMYFCASRDALAGEGETQYFGPGTRLLVL.

The genes are TRBV30 and TRBJ1-1, with TRBD1 as a possible D gene (5 bases). V was trimmed by 0 bases and J by 4 bases, leaving 12 bases between them. The germline CDR1 and CDR2 sequences are GTSNPN and SVGIG (reference sequence). The CDR3 runs 14 residues. CDR3 sequence: CAWSVLDRFTEAFF. CDR3 bases: TGTGCCTGGAGTGTATTAGACAGATTCACTGAAGCTTTCTTT. Using reference TRBV30 and TRBJ1-1 for the parts outside the CDR3, the full variable domain is SQTIHQWPATLVQPVGSPLSLECTVEGTSNPNLYWYRQAAGRGLQLLFYSVGIGQISSEVPQNLSASRPQDRQFILSSKKLLLSDSGFYLCAWSVLDRFTEAFFGQGTRLTVV.

The chain is built from TRBV7-3 and TRBJ2-6; TRBD1 matches 7 bases. The CDR3 covers 15 residues. Germline V gives CDR1 SGHTA, CDR2 FQGTGA. J was trimmed by 0 bases and V by 6 bases; bases with no gene match: 2. As DNA, the CDR3 is TGTGCCAGCAGACCAGGGGGCTCTGGGGCCAACGTCCTGACTTTC. Protein sequence: CASRPGGSGANVLTF.

The gene calls are TRBV6-2 or TRBV6-3 and TRBJ2-7; D is ambiguous. V shed 0 bases and J shed 2 bases, with 8 bases lying between them. This CDR3 has 14 residues. Germline V gene lookup returns CDR1 MNHEY and CDR2 SVGEGT. This chain's CDR3 is CASSYSGVTYEQYF. For the CDR3, the DNA is TGTGCCAGCAGTTACTCGGGCGTAACCTACGAGCAGTACTTC.

This sequence joins TRBV7-6 and TRBJ2-2; TRBD1 aligns across 8 bases. The CDR3 consists of 16 residues. In germline, CDR1 is SGHVS, CDR2 FNYEAQ. The junction had 8 bases not matched to a gene; V was cut back by 2 bases and J by 6 bases. The CDR3 nucleotides are TGTGCCAGCAGCTTACAAACCGGGACAGGCGCCGGGGAGCTGTTTTTT. This translates into CASSLQTGTGAGELFF.

The gene calls are TRBV7-9 and TRBJ2-3, with TRBD2 identical over 9 bases. The CDR3 covers 15 residues. Germline V gives CDR1 SEHNR, CDR2 FQNEAQ (reference sequence). V shed 1 base, J shed 4 bases, and the junction held 3 bases outside the gene matches. Here the CDR3 DNA reads TGTGCCAGCAGCTTAGTTAGCGGGAGCGCAGATACGCAGTATTTT. It is translated as CASSLVSGSADTQYF. Full variable domain (rest looked up from reference TRBV7-9 and TRBJ2-3): DTGVSQNPRHKITKRGQNVTFRCDPISEHNRLYWYRQTLGQGPEFLTYFQNEAQLEKSRLLSDRFSAERPKGSFSTLEIQRTEQGDSAMYLCASSLVSGSADTQYFGPGTRLTVL.

The rearrangement uses TRBV14 and TRBJ1-1, with a weak D call TRBD1 (6 bases). V gave up 5 bases and J gave up 5 bases, with 12 bases separating them. CDR3 length: 13 residues. Germline-derived CDR1 and CDR2 are SGHDN and FVKESK. Here the CDR3 reads CASSEQGDTEAFF. CDR3 bases: TGTGCCAGCAGCGAACAGGGAGATACTGAAGCTTTCTTT. The full variable domain, rest sourced from reference TRBV14 and TRBJ1-1, is EAGVTQFPSHSVIEKGQTVTLRCDPISGHDNLYWYRRVMGKEIKFLLHFVKESKQDESGMPNNRFLAERTGGTYSTLKVQPAELEDSGVYFCASSEQGDTEAFFGQGTRLTVV.

With respect to this clone: Compared with germline, one end of the junction differs, possibly owing to a read error. This chain links TRBV7-7 with TRBJ2-1, with 10 bases matching TRBD2. Per germline, CDR1 SSHAT and CDR2 FNYEAQ (reference sequence). The CDR3 is 18 residues long. CDR3 protein: CASSQNPSGGLGYNEQFF. The CDR3 nucleotides read TGTGCTAGCAGCCAAAACCCTAGCGGGGGCCTGGGTTACAATGAGCAGTTCTTC.

The chain recombines TRBV27 with TRBJ2-7; 7 bases agree with TRBD1. CDR3 length equals 14 residues. Per the germline V gene, CDR1 is MNHEY and CDR2 is SMNVEV (reference sequence). V lost 5 bases to trimming and J lost 3 bases; unmatched junction nucleotides: 7. CDR3 residues: CASSRRTGVYEQYF. Written as DNA, the CDR3 is TGTGCCAGCAGTCGCCGGACAGGAGTCTACGAGCAGTACTTC.

The CDR3 loop is CASSVEDRPYEQYF. CDR3 bases: TGTGCCAGCAGCGTTGAGGACAGGCCCTACGAGCAGTACTTC. The chain is built from TRBV7-8 and TRBJ2-7; 7 nucleotides align to TRBD1. The V and J ends lost 5 bases and 2 bases, in that order; junction bases with no gene match: 6. From germline, CDR1 is SGHVS and CDR2 FQNEAQ. The CDR3 contains 14 residues. Full variable domain (remainder filled in from reference TRBV7-8 and TRBJ2-7): GAGVSQSPRYKVAKRGQDVALRCDPISGHVSLFWYQQALGQGPEFLTYFQNEAQLDKSGLPSDRFFAERPEGSVSTLKIQRTQQEDSAVYLCASSVEDRPYEQYFGPGTRLTVT.